This T cell receptor beta chain was identified during a study of vaccination and CD4 T cells after COVID-19. At the level of the study: There were six male and four female convalescents, and two of them were Hispanic.

Looked up from germline, CDR1 is MNHNS and CDR2 is SASEGT. V was shortened by 6 bases and J by 4 bases, with 15 bases between the two germline ends. The CDR3 consists of 14 residues. Cultured CD4+ T cell DNA underwent sequencing with the Oncomine TCR Beta short-read assay. Each CDR3 protein is one row after TCRdb ran MiXCR on the PCR reads. The sample carries under 25,000 distinct CDR3 sequences, roughly 23% recorded once. A note on this clonotype: Its antigen remains unknown.

The treatment denotes: approximately 9-day PBMC culture with coronavirus spike peptide pools or control peptides (ViraFEST assay). The sample consisted of cultured CD4+ T cells from blood. The sequence came from a human donor with COVID-19. The V gene is TRBV6-1, the J gene TRBJ1-1, with D perhaps TRBD1 (5 bases). The CDR3 coding sequence is TGTGCCAGCAGGGATCGGGGGGGGAGCACTGAAGCTTTCTTT. Its protein is CASRDRGGSTEAFF.